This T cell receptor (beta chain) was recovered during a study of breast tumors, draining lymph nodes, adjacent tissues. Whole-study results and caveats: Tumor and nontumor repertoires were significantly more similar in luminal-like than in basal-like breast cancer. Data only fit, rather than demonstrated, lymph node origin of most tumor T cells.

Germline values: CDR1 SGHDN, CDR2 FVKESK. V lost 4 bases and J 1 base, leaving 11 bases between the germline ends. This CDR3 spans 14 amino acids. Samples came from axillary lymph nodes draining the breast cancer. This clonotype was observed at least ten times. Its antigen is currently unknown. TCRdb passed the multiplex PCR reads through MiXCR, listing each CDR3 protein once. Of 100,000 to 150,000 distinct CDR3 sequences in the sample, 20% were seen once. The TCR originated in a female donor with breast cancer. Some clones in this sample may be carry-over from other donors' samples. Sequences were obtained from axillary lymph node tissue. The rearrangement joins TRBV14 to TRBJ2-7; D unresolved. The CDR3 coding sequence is TGTGCCAGCAGCCGGCGAACAGAGTCCTACGAGCAGTACTTC. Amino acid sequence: CASSRRTESYEQYF.